The T cell receptor (beta chain) described here comes from a study of tumor and adjacent non-tumor tissue in lung cancer. General study points: TCR diversity was significantly greater in tumor than normal lung tissue. Higher tumor TCR diversity was associated with shorter survival. Normal lung showed higher cumulative top 100 clone frequency than tumor.

CDR3 size: 14 residues. Germline values: CDR1 MDHEN, CDR2 SYDVKM. Concerning this clonotype: Its antigen is undetermined. The junction differs from germline at one of its ends, possibly a read error.

TCRbeta libraries were built with three rounds of nested PCR, modified from ARM-PCR. TCRdb itself ran the multiplex PCR reads through MiXCR, one entry per CDR3 protein. The table lists fewer than 100,000 distinct CDR3 sequences, approximately 77% of them singletons. This sample's RNA came from whole unsorted tissue. This sequence joins TRBV28 and TRBJ2-7; possible D gene TRBD1, 6 bases. The sequence came from a woman aged 40 to 50 with non-small cell lung cancer. What was sequenced was lung tumor tissue. The CDR3: CTSNNRVGDHEQYF. CDR3 nucleotides: TGTACCAGCAACAACAGGGTTGGAGACCACGAGCAGTACTTC.